The entry below gives a single T cell receptor beta chain sequence along with its context. One junction end does not reproduce the germline sequence, and a read error may be involved. This specimen belongs to a study of radiotherapy plus CTLA-4 blockade in lung cancer. Some clones are missing from TCRdb's copy, which holds only in-frame ones; the method was immunoSEQ multiplex PCR. This sample carries around 49,000 clones, roughly 84% of them seen once, and the ten largest clones take 28%. Germline CDR1 is SSHAT and CDR2 is FNYEAQ (reference sequence). The CDR3 spans 16 residues. The sequencing here drew on peripheral blood, taken from a patient treated with radiotherapy plus ipilimumab. The chain joins TRBV7-7 to TRBJ2-3; a weak D match, TRBD1 (6 bases). The sequence was collected from a human donor with non-small cell lung cancer whose response to radiotherapy plus ipilimumab could not be evaluated. The CDR3 DNA reads TGTGCTAGCAGCTTATTAGGACAGAGAAGCACAGATACGCAGTATTTT. It is translated as CASSLLGQRSTDTQYF.